A single sample is the source of the 7 T cell receptor beta chains below, sequenced in a study of control samples from healthy donors and cancer patients. The repertoire was sequenced with immunoSEQ multiplex PCR; TCRdb's copy has only in-frame clones and lacks some. The table has 90,000 to 100,000 clones, approximately 81% seen once. Sequencing was carried out using blood. The receptors stem from a woman aged 25 to 39 in good health.

This clone was seen a single time. The chain has TRBV21-1 and TRBJ2-1; the table's D call of TRBD1 was not tested on the DNA. TRBV21-1 is a pseudogene locus. The CDR3 runs to 12 residues. The DNA for the CDR3 is TGTGCCAGCAGCACCCAAGGACAGGGGAAGTTCTTC. This gives the protein CASSTQGQGKFF.

The genes are TRBV4-1 and TRBJ2-5, with 11 bases matching TRBD2. CDR3 length: 15 amino acids. Germline V lookup: CDR1 MGHRA, CDR2 YSYEKL. The J segment lost 5 bases and the V segment lost 2 bases, leaving 4 bases of the junction unmatched. CDR3 amino acids: CASSQIAGGRETQYF. The CDR3 bases are TGCGCCAGCAGCCAAATAGCGGGGGGGCGGGAGACCCAGTACTTC.

CDR3 DNA sequence: TGTGCCAGCAGACTCGGGACGTCGAGCCCCCAGCATTTT. Encoded protein: CASRLGTSSPQHF. J is TRBJ1-5 and V is TRBV6-6, with D perhaps TRBD1 (5 bases). The germline V gene encodes CDR1 MNHNY and CDR2 SVGAGI (reference sequence). The germline V and J ends were trimmed by 6 bases and 10 bases, with 16 bases remaining between them. The length of the CDR3 is 13 residues.

The chain carries TRBV9 and TRBJ2-7; 8 bases agree with TRBD2. J was trimmed by 6 bases and V by 0 bases; bases with no gene match: 5. Germline CDR1 SGDLS, CDR2 YYNGEE. The CDR3 sequence is 14 residues long. For the CDR3, the DNA is TGTGCCAGCAGCGTAGCCCCCGGGGGGGCCGAGCAGTACTTC. It yields the protein CASSVAPGGAEQYF.

This clone was seen once. The CDR3 here is CASSQYPSFEPGTQKGNEQFF. CDR3 DNA: TGTGCCAGCAGCCAATATCCATCTTTCGAACCCGGGACCCAGAAGGGCAATGAGCAGTTCTTC. The rearrangement links TRBV3-1 (or the pseudogene TRBV3-2) to TRBJ2-1; D could derive from TRBD1 or TRBD2 (5 bases each). The V gene's germline CDR1 is LGHDT and CDR2 YNNKEL (reference sequence). The CDR3 length is 21 residues. Deletions cut 2 bases from V and 6 bases from J, with 32 bases between.

A single count supports this clone. The V and J genes are TRBV19 and TRBJ2-5; 7 bases map to TRBD2. The junction had 6 bases not matched to a gene; V was cut back by 3 bases and J by 2 bases. The germline CDR1 and CDR2 sequences are LNHDA and SQIVND (reference sequence). This CDR3 region has 15 residues. CDR3 nucleotide sequence: TGTGCCAGTAGTATTGGAGCGGGGAGACAAGAGACCCAGTACTTC. As protein: CASSIGAGRQETQYF.

The gene calls are TRBV11-3 and TRBJ2-7; 9 bases line up with TRBD2. The V segment lost 3 bases and the J segment 0 bases; nucleotides outside the gene matches: 9. Looked up from germline, CDR1 is SGHNT and CDR2 is YENEEA. The CDR3 totals 17 residues. CDR3 nucleotide sequence: TGTGCCAGCAGCTTTTGGATAGCGGGGGCGAGCTCCTACGAGCAGTACTTC. Its translation: CASSFWIAGASSYEQYF.